This is a list of T cell receptor beta chains from one sample in a study of cytomegalovirus exposure and HLA in healthy donors. Repertoires were generated with immunoSEQ multiplex PCR, while TCRdb's copy carries only in-frame clones and drops some. The profile shows some 140,000 clones, 84% of them singletons. Sequenced material: PBMCs. These receptors were collected from a woman aged 25 to 39 in good health and CMV-seronegative. Each CDR3 is given with its conserved first and last residue. D genes are given only for firm matches.

j_call d_call v_call cdr3_aa
TRBJ2-1 NA TRBV2 CASSEAGGEQFF
TRBJ2-3 NA TRBV5-1 CASSSTRTDTQYF
TRBJ1-1 NA TRBV6-5 CASRDEGVSTEAFF
TRBJ2-7 NA TRBV6-5 CASSYGDQGYEQYF
TRBJ2-1 TRBD1 TRBV2 CASSPGQSLYNEQFF
TRBJ1-1 TRBD1 TRBV28 CATSVGTANTEAFF
TRBJ2-1 TRBD2 TRBV11-1 CASSLGLAGGQNEQFF
TRBJ2-4 NA TRBV7-9 CASTVPGPKNIQYF
TRBJ1-1 NA TRBV6-6 CASSRDTRNTEAFF
TRBJ1-3 NA TRBV5-1 CASSLIPGFSGNTIYF
TRBJ1-3 NA TRBV4-3 CASSQDSSGNTIYF
TRBJ1-1 NA TRBV2 CASSTRITGDRTQRVAEAFF
TRBJ2-3 NA TRBV18 CASSPQGLDTQYF
TRBJ2-1 NA TRBV7-3 CASSLIGGPYNEQFF
TRBJ2-7 NA TRBV9 CASSVESSAVYEQYF
TRBJ1-4 TRBD1 TRBV6-6 CASSYGPRGRDEKLFF
TRBJ2-7 TRBD1 TRBV6-5 CAEQSGTGSYEQYF
TRBJ2-3 NA TRBV18 CASSPSGDTQYF
TRBJ2-7 TRBD1 TRBV6-1 CASRDRAYEQYF
TRBJ2-1 NA TRBV21-1 CASSALLAGVYNEQFF
TRBJ1-5 NA TRBV6-6 CASSYRQNSNQPQHF
TRBJ2-1 TRBD1 TRBV29-1 CSVPPTGGNEQFF
TRBJ1-2 NA TRBV2 CAEWGDYGYTF
TRBJ2-6 NA TRBV18 CASSASSGANVLTF
TRBJ1-6 TRBD1 TRBV30 CAWRKGQASSYNSPLHF
TRBJ1-3 NA TRBV7-9 CASSSTVTWGNTIYF
TRBJ2-1 NA TRBV6-5 CASSPGLEHNEQFF
TRBJ2-7 NA TRBV4-3 CASSQTTGYEQYF
TRBJ1-2 NA TRBV27 CASRGMGLFTNYGYTF
TRBJ1-2 NA TRBV28 CASSPTNYGYTF
TRBJ1-2 NA TRBV2 CASRSGNYGYTF
TRBJ1-2 TRBD1 TRBV5-1 CASSPTGTGFTSYTF
TRBJ1-1 NA TRBV7-2 CASSLVRRQMLMNTEAFF
TRBJ1-2 TRBD1 TRBV10-3 CAIKASGTGLFYGYTF
TRBJ1-6 TRBD1 TRBV18 CASSDRVAYSPLHF
TRBJ2-3 TRBD2 TRBV2 CASPAGGRTDTQYF
TRBJ1-2 TRBD1 TRBV19 CASRDRGRYGYTF
TRBJ2-1 TRBD1 TRBV7-2 CASSPPGQGIHEQFF
TRBJ1-5 TRBD1 TRBV7-8 CASSLATGTGPQGPQHF
TRBJ2-2 NA TRBV7-8 CASNLYRDPNTGELFF
TRBJ2-7 NA TRBV19 CASSQQGGYEQYF